The next 24 T cell receptor beta chains were all read from a single sample in a study of T cell changes during pregnancy in multiple sclerosis. Produced via immunoSEQ multiplex PCR; TCRdb's table is partial and in-frame only. The repertoire holds 30,000 to 45,000 clones, with roughly 90% as singletons. The sequencing used CD8+ T cells from peripheral blood mononuclear cells, collected before pregnancy. Receptor source: a female donor with multiple sclerosis, enrolled in a pregnancy study.

The DNA of the CDR3 is TGTGCCAGCAGCTTATGGGACAGGGTTAGCGGGGAGGACAATGAGCAGTTCTTC. It yields the protein CASSLWDRVSGEDNEQFF. This rearrangement joins TRBV5-6 to TRBJ2-1; the D gene is possibly TRBD1 (9 bases). This CDR3 has 18 residues. Germline CDR1 is SGHDT and CDR2 is YYEEEE. V lost 2 bases, J lost 5 bases, and 23 bases lay in between.

This clone was observed a few times. The chain recombines TRBV6-1 with TRBJ1-1; maybe TRBD1 (6 bases). Looked up from germline, CDR1 is MNHNS and CDR2 is SASEGT. This CDR3 spans 11 amino acids. V shed 10 bases and J shed 5 bases, with 11 bases lying between them. The CDR3 region has the DNA TGTGCCAATGGGGGCAGTACTGAAGCTTTCTTT. Protein sequence: CANGGSTEAFF.

The rearrangement uses TRBV14 and TRBJ1-2; TRBD1 aligns across 7 bases. Trimming took 3 bases from V and 6 from J; bases not matched to a gene: 10. Germline V gene data show CDR1 as SGHDN and CDR2 as FVKESK. This CDR3 spans 15 amino acids. The CDR3 DNA follows: TGTGCCAGCAGCCAGTTGACAGGGAACTACCATGGCTACACCTTC. It codes for CASSQLTGNYHGYTF. The full variable domain, rest sourced from reference TRBV14 and TRBJ1-2, is EAGVTQFPSHSVIEKGQTVTLRCDPISGHDNLYWYRRVMGKEIKFLLHFVKESKQDESGMPNNRFLAERTGGTYSTLKVQPAELEDSGVYFCASSQLTGNYHGYTFGSGTRLTVV.

The chain joins TRBV5-1 to TRBJ2-1, with TRBD1 matching 11 bases. The V gene's germline CDR1 is SGHRS and CDR2 YFSETQ. After removal of 2 bases from V and 7 bases from J, the junction contained 23 bases not matched to a gene. This CDR3 has 21 residues. Written as DNA, the CDR3 is TGCGCCAGCAGCTTCCTCTCCCTGGACAGGGGGCTTGGCGGGAGCAGGAATGAGCAGTTCTTC. This encodes CASSFLSLDRGLGGSRNEQFF.

The V gene is TRBV9, the J gene TRBJ1-2, with D unresolved. The CDR3 is made up of 13 amino acids. Between the trimmed V and J ends, which lost 0 bases and 4 bases, there was a span of 7 bases. CDR1 SGDLS and CDR2 YYNGEE come from the germline V gene. CDR3 region: CASSVGGPYGYTF. The CDR3 DNA follows: TGTGCCAGCAGCGTAGGCGGGCCCTATGGCTACACCTTC. Variable domain in full (rest from reference TRBV9 and TRBJ1-2): DSGVTQTPKHLITATGQRVTLRCSPRSGDLSVYWYQQSLDQGLQFLIQYYNGEERAKGNILERFSAQQFPDLHSELNLSSLELGDSALYFCASSVGGPYGYTFGSGTRLTVV.

The chain uses TRBV27 and TRBJ2-1, with 8 bases aligning to TRBD1. Per the germline V gene, CDR1 is MNHEY and CDR2 is SMNVEV (reference sequence). V shed 2 bases, J shed 4 bases, and the junction held 4 bases outside the gene matches. This CDR3 has 15 amino acids. Here the CDR3 DNA reads TGTGCCAGCAGTTTAGGGGACAGGCCATACAATGAGCAGTTCTTC. This translates into CASSLGDRPYNEQFF.

This clone has just one count. This rearrangement joins TRBV15 to TRBJ2-1, with D possibly TRBD2 on 5 matching bases. V gave up 0 bases and J gave up 5 bases, with 8 bases separating them. CDR3 length: 14 amino acids. The germline CDR1 and CDR2 sequences are LNHNV and YYDKDF (reference sequence). For the CDR3, the DNA is TGTGCCACCAGCAGAGAACGGGATCACAATGAGCAGTTCTTC. Its protein product is CATSRERDHNEQFF.

J is TRBJ2-7 and V is TRBV4-1; 7 nucleotides align to TRBD2. The CDR3 covers 14 residues. CDR1 MGHRA and CDR2 YSYEKL come from the germline V gene. The V and J ends lost 1 base and 2 bases, in that order; junction bases with no gene match: 2. The CDR3 DNA follows: TGCGCCAGCAGCCAAGCCAGCGGGGCCTACGAGCAGTACTTC. Protein product: CASSQASGAYEQYF.

The CDR3 DNA reads TGTGCCAGCAGCCCTGGGAGGCCAGGGGATACGCAGTATTTT. This encodes CASSPGRPGDTQYF. The genes are TRBV27 and TRBJ2-3; the D gene is possibly TRBD2 (6 bases). Trimming cost V 6 bases and J 6 bases, with 16 bases left between them. CDR1 MNHEY and CDR2 SMNVEV come from the germline V gene (reference sequence). The CDR3 consists of 14 residues.

The V gene is TRBV18, the J gene TRBJ2-6, with TRBD1 as a possible D gene (6 bases). The V gene lost 3 bases and the J gene lost 1 base, with 25 bases spanning the gap. The CDR3 length is 21 residues. CDR1 KGHSH and CDR2 LQKENI come from the germline V gene. This chain's CDR3 is CASSPRTINRVGGSGANVLTF. Written as DNA, the CDR3 is TGTGCCAGCTCACCGCGGACGATAAACAGGGTAGGGGGTTCTGGGGCCAACGTCCTGACTTTC.

The chain is built from TRBV28 and TRBJ2-7, with 7 nucleotides matching TRBD1. J gave up 2 bases and V 6 bases, and 7 bases lay outside the gene matches. The CDR3 length is 14 residues. Germline CDR1 MDHEN, CDR2 SYDVKM. CDR3 in DNA: TGTGCCAGCAGCCTACTTCAGGGGGCCTACGAGCAGTACTTC. Its translation is CASSLLQGAYEQYF.

Only one count was recorded for this clone. J is TRBJ1-2 and V is TRBV9; D perhaps matches TRBD1 (5 bases). The CDR3 loop spans 14 amino acids. Germline CDR1 and CDR2: SGDLS and YYNGEE. V gave up 4 bases and J gave up 5 bases, with 15 bases separating them. The CDR3 DNA reads TGTGCCAGCAGCCCCCAACACGGGGGTTATGGCTACACCTTC. Its translation: CASSPQHGGYGYTF.

This rearrangement joins TRBV28 to TRBJ2-7; 9 bases fit TRBD2. The CDR3 runs 15 residues. V lost 5 bases to trimming and J lost 2 bases; unmatched junction nucleotides: 7. Germline V lookup: CDR1 MDHEN, CDR2 SYDVKM. CDR3 loop: CASSPRTSETYEQYF. The CDR3 DNA is TGTGCCAGCAGTCCTCGGACTAGCGAAACCTACGAGCAGTACTTC. The variable domain in full, with the rest retrieved from reference TRBV28 and TRBJ2-7, is DVKVTQSSRYLVKRTGEKVFLECVQDMDHENMFWYRQDPGLGLRLIYFSYDVKMKEKGDIPEGYSVSREKKERFSLILESASTNQTSMYLCASSPRTSETYEQYFGPGTRLTVT.

The rearrangement links TRBV11-1 to TRBJ2-1; TRBD2 matches 13 bases. This CDR3 is 15 amino acids long. CDR1 and CDR2 (germline): SGHAT, FQDESV (reference sequence). Trimming took 5 bases from V and 7 from J; bases not matched to a gene: 5. CDR3 sequence: CASSGLAGDINEQFF. CDR3 bases: TGTGCCAGCAGCGGACTAGCGGGAGACATAAATGAGCAGTTCTTC.

The rearrangement joins TRBV7-9 to TRBJ2-3, with TRBD1 as a possible D gene (5 bases). V gave up 4 bases and J gave up 0 bases, with 11 bases separating them. Germline CDR1 and CDR2: SEHNR and FQNEAQ (reference sequence). CDR3 length: 15 residues. CDR3 amino acids: CASSYTGSSTDTQYF. The CDR3 nucleotides read TGTGCCAGCAGCTACACAGGATCTAGCACAGATACGCAGTATTTT.

This clone has just one count. The chain carries TRBV6-5 and TRBJ2-7; tentative D call: TRBD2 (5 bases). There are 13 residues in the CDR3. With 6 bases removed from V and 2 bases from J, the gap between germline ends came to 11 bases. CDR1 is MNHEY and CDR2 is SVGAGI in the germline V gene. CDR3 nucleotide sequence: TGTGCCAGCAGGGACTTCTCCACCTACGAGCAGTACTTC. Its translation: CASRDFSTYEQYF.

In this sample, this clone turned up once. The rearrangement uses TRBV10-3 and TRBJ2-1; 14 positions match TRBD2. Germline CDR1 reads ENHRY; CDR2 reads SYGVKD. This CDR3 contains 15 residues. Trimming at V came to 7 bases and at J to 7 bases, leaving 6 bases not matched to a gene. CDR3 DNA sequence: TGTGCCATCATTGGGACTAGCGGGAGTGTGAATGAGCAGTTCTTC. Translated: CAIIGTSGSVNEQFF.

The chain has TRBV28 and TRBJ2-7, with 16 nucleotides matching TRBD2. CDR3 length equals 15 residues. The germline CDR1 and CDR2 sequences are MDHEN and SYDVKM. Trimming at V came to 4 bases and at J to 4 bases, leaving 1 base not matched to a gene. The CDR3 region has the DNA TGTGCCAGCAGTTCGGGACTAGCGGGAGGGTACGAGCAGTACTTC. Encoded protein: CASSSGLAGGYEQYF.

The chain links TRBV30 to TRBJ1-5; TRBD1 aligns across 11 bases. The V segment lost 1 base and the J segment 7 bases; nucleotides outside the gene matches: 6. Germline V lookup: CDR1 GTSNPN, CDR2 SVGIG (reference sequence). CDR3 size: 15 residues. CDR3 protein: CAWSDGQGARQPQHF. The CDR3 DNA reads as TGTGCCTGGAGTGACGGACAGGGGGCGAGGCAGCCCCAGCATTTT.

The chain carries TRBV7-9 and TRBJ2-7; no firm D call. The CDR3 sequence is 13 residues long. The V end was cut by 3 bases, the J end by 2 bases, with 8 bases between. Germline V lookup: CDR1 SEHNR, CDR2 FQNEAQ (reference sequence). CDR3 DNA: TGTGCCAGCAGCTTTCAGATTGCCTACGAGCAGTACTTC. The encoded protein is CASSFQIAYEQYF. Full variable domain (outside the CDR3, taken from reference TRBV7-9 and TRBJ2-7): DTGVSQNPRHKITKRGQNVTFRCDPISEHNRLYWYRQTLGQGPEFLTYFQNEAQLEKSRLLSDRFSAERPKGSFSTLEIQRTEQGDSAMYLCASSFQIAYEQYFGPGTRLTVT.

The V and J genes are TRBV27 and TRBJ2-1; 12 bases match TRBD2. Trimming took 6 bases from V and 5 from J; bases not matched to a gene: 8. CDR1 is MNHEY and CDR2 is SMNVEV in the germline V gene (reference sequence). The CDR3 is made up of 16 amino acids. The CDR3 DNA reads TGTGCCAGCAGGCTTCCGGGACTAGCGGGTGACAATGAGCAGTTCTTC. It specifies CASRLPGLAGDNEQFF.

V gene TRBV5-6 combines with J gene TRBJ2-7, with D perhaps TRBD2 (5 bases). There are 14 residues in the CDR3. The germline gives CDR1 SGHDT, CDR2 YYEEEE. V was cut by 0 bases and J by 6 bases, with 13 bases left in between. The CDR3 sequence: CASSLGGPSREQYF. CDR3 coding DNA: TGTGCCAGCAGCTTGGGCGGGCCCTCACGCGAGCAGTACTTC.

The chain carries TRBV7-9 and TRBJ2-7; no definite D call. This CDR3 comprises 13 residues. V lost 3 bases, J lost 1 base, and 7 bases lay in between. The germline V gene encodes CDR1 SEHNR and CDR2 FQNEAQ (reference sequence). CDR3 nucleotide sequence: TGTGCCAGCAGCTTCGGTTATTCCTACGAGCAGTACTTC. It yields the protein CASSFGYSYEQYF.

The V and J genes are TRBV9 and TRBJ2-3, with 7 bases identical to TRBD2. Losses at the gene ends were 3 bases for V and 0 bases for J; bases not matched to a gene: 7. Germline loops: CDR1 SGDLS, CDR2 YYNGEE. The CDR3 extends over 16 amino acids. The CDR3 loop reads CASSAMGRESTDTQYF. CDR3 DNA: TGTGCCAGCAGCGCCATGGGGAGGGAGAGCACAGATACGCAGTATTTT.